The 21 T cell receptor beta chains presented below share a single source sample, sequenced in a study of T cell changes during pregnancy in multiple sclerosis. Clones were read by immunoSEQ multiplex PCR, and TCRdb kept only the in-frame ones, dropping some. The sample includes roughly 100,000 clones, about 90% of them seen just once. This specimen was peripheral blood, taken after pregnancy. Receptors were obtained from a female donor with multiple sclerosis, enrolled in a pregnancy study.

The rearrangement joins TRBV10-3 to TRBJ1-2; D remains unclear. CDR1 and CDR2 (germline): ENHRY, SYGVKD. This CDR3 contains 13 residues. V lost 3 bases and J lost 8, with 13 bases in between. The DNA of the CDR3 is TGTGCCATCAGTGACACGGCAGGTTACGGCTACACCTTC. It codes for CAISDTAGYGYTF.

The gene calls are TRBV5-5 and TRBJ1-4; maybe TRBD1 (6 bases). Germline CDR1 reads SGHKS; CDR2 reads YYEKEE (reference sequence). V shed 5 bases and J shed 1 base, with 12 bases lying between them. This CDR3 region has 15 residues. This CDR3 reads CASSLSGVTNEKLFF. DNA for the CDR3: TGTGCCAGCAGTCTTTCAGGGGTAACTAATGAAAAACTGTTTTTT.

Only one count was recorded for this clone. The chain combines TRBV28 with TRBJ2-6, with no clear D. The CDR3 contains 16 residues. Trimming left V 0 bases short and J 0 bases short, with 6 bases between. Looked up from germline, CDR1 is MDHEN and CDR2 is SYDVKM. The chain's CDR3 is CASSLWSSSGANVLTF. Here the CDR3 DNA reads TGTGCCAGCAGTTTATGGTCGAGCTCTGGGGCCAACGTCCTGACTTTC.

J is TRBJ2-3 and V is TRBV5-1; 7 bases agree with TRBD1. The CDR3 runs 16 residues. The V gene's germline CDR1 is SGHRS and CDR2 YFSETQ. V dropped 4 bases and J dropped 2; count of bases not matched to a gene: 10. The CDR3 bases are TGCGCCAGCAGCCGCTCAGGGGACAGCTACACAGATACGCAGTATTTT. As protein: CASSRSGDSYTDTQYF. Looking up the rest from reference TRBV5-1 and TRBJ2-3 gives the full variable domain: KAGVTQTPRYLIKTRGQQVTLSCSPISGHRSVSWYQQTPGQGLQFLFEYFSETQRNKGNFPGRFSGRQFSNSRSEMNVSTLELGDSALYLCASSRSGDSYTDTQYFGPGTRLTVL.

V usage is TRBV6-6 and J usage is TRBJ1-3; 7 bases match TRBD1. This CDR3 spans 15 amino acids. Germline-derived CDR1 and CDR2 are MNHNY and SVGAGI (reference sequence). The junction had 8 bases not matched to a gene; V was cut back by 6 bases and J by 3 bases. CDR3 DNA: TGTGCCAGCAGCCTCGGACAGGTAGTTGGAAACACCATATATTTT. It yields the protein CASSLGQVVGNTIYF.

This chain joins TRBV7-3 and TRBJ1-2, with D unclear. The CDR3 extends over 12 amino acids. Germline values: CDR1 SGHTA, CDR2 FQGTGA. Trimming removed 8 bases at V and 1 base at J, with 8 bases between. CDR3 in amino acids: CASPQINYGYTF. Written as DNA, the CDR3 is TGTGCCAGCCCCCAGATTAACTATGGCTACACCTTC.

The V gene is TRBV6-5, the J gene TRBJ1-6; weak D call: TRBD1 (6 bases). Germline-derived CDR1 and CDR2 are MNHEY and SVGAGI. V lost 5 bases and J lost 6, with 11 bases in between. The CDR3 runs to 14 residues. Written as DNA, the CDR3 is TGTGCCAGCAGTAATACAGGGTTTAATTCACCCCTCCACTTT. Translating it yields CASSNTGFNSPLHF.

The chain combines TRBV6-1 with TRBJ2-7; 10 bases map to TRBD1. The CDR3 is 16 amino acids. Unmatched junction bases numbered 9, after V lost 3 bases and J lost 4 bases. CDR1 and CDR2 (germline): MNHNS, SASEGT. CDR3 sequence reads: CASSDPDRGRGYEQYF. The CDR3 DNA sequence: TGTGCCAGCAGTGACCCCGACAGGGGGCGAGGGTACGAGCAGTACTTC.

The V gene is TRBV7-3, the J gene TRBJ1-3; possible D gene TRBD1, 5 bases. This CDR3 comprises 15 residues. Deletions cut 5 bases from V and 5 bases from J, with 16 bases between. Germline CDR1 and CDR2: SGHTA and FQGTGA. The CDR3 bases are TGTGCCAGCAGCGCCTCCCCGGGGGACCGAAACACCATATATTTT. Protein product: CASSASPGDRNTIYF.

The chain couples TRBV6-5 to TRBJ1-5, with unresolved D. This CDR3 spans 15 amino acids. Trimming removed 7 bases from V and 3 bases from J, with 16 bases in between. Germline values: CDR1 MNHEY, CDR2 SVGAGI. CDR3 in DNA: TGTGCCAGCATCCGGGGTAAGAGCGACAATCAGCCCCAGCATTTT. Amino acid sequence: CASIRGKSDNQPQHF.

The CDR3 sequence: CASSFQQAQYNEQFF. CDR3 sequence (DNA): TGCGCCAGCAGCTTTCAACAGGCCCAGTACAATGAGCAGTTCTTC. The J gene is TRBJ2-1, the V gene TRBV5-1; TRBD1 is a possible D gene (5 bases). Germline loops: CDR1 SGHRS, CDR2 YFSETQ. Between the trimmed V and J ends, which lost 2 bases and 4 bases, there was a span of 13 bases. This CDR3 is 15 amino acids long.

The chain couples TRBV19 to TRBJ1-2; D is ambiguous. V shed 3 bases and J shed 8 bases, with 10 bases lying between them. Germline V gene lookup returns CDR1 LNHDA and CDR2 SQIVND (reference sequence). The CDR3 spans 12 residues. CDR3 sequence (DNA): TGTGCCAGTAGTATCGGTGGGCGCGGCTACACCTTC. Protein product: CASSIGGRGYTF.

The V and J genes are TRBV5-1 and TRBJ2-5; 10 bases fit TRBD1. V was clipped by 5 bases and J by 5 bases; unmatched bases: 6. Germline CDR1 and CDR2: SGHRS and YFSETQ. The CDR3 runs 14 residues. The CDR3 nucleotides are TGCGCCAGCAGTGGGGGACAGGGGTCGGAGACCCAGTACTTC. It specifies CASSGGQGSETQYF.

This chain joins TRBV4-2 and TRBJ2-5, with 8 bases fitting TRBD2. V dropped 3 bases and J dropped 3; count of bases not matched to a gene: 6. Germline loops: CDR1 LGHNA, CDR2 YNFKEQ. CDR3 length equals 15 residues. The DNA of the CDR3 is TGTGCCAGCAGCCAGACGGGGGGGAGAGAAGAGACCCAGTACTTC. This encodes CASSQTGGREETQYF.

The CDR3 DNA is TGTGCCAGCAGCGTAGAGCAGACAGGAGATAGGACCCAGTACTTC. Translating gives CASSVEQTGDRTQYF. J is TRBJ2-5 and V is TRBV9; D possibly corresponds to TRBD1 (6 bases). Germline V lookup: CDR1 SGDLS, CDR2 YYNGEE. The CDR3 loop spans 15 amino acids. The V end was cut by 0 bases, the J end by 7 bases, with 16 bases between.

A single count supports this clone. This chain connects TRBV5-4 to TRBJ2-5; TRBD1 is a possible D gene (6 bases). V was pared by 4 bases and J by 2 bases, with 12 bases between. Germline lookup yields CDR1 SGHNT and CDR2 YYREEE (reference sequence). This CDR3 spans 14 amino acids. CDR3 in DNA: TGTGCCAGCAGCCCCTGGACAGCACAAGAGACCCAGTACTTC. It codes for CASSPWTAQETQYF. Full variable domain (rest looked up from reference TRBV5-4 and TRBJ2-5): ETGVTQSPTHLIKTRGQQVTLRCSSQSGHNTVSWYQQALGQGPQFIFQYYREEENGRGNFPPRFSGLQFPNYSSELNVNALELDDSALYLCASSPWTAQETQYFGPGTRLLVL.

This rearrangement joins TRBV5-6 to TRBJ2-1, with TRBD2 matching over 9 bases. With V trimmed by 3 bases and J by 8 bases, 9 bases remained unmatched. Per germline, CDR1 SGHDT and CDR2 YYEEEE. The length of the CDR3 is 15 residues. Here the CDR3 reads CASSSLAGLGHEQFF. The CDR3 coding sequence is TGTGCCAGCAGCTCTCTAGCGGGACTAGGCCATGAGCAGTTCTTC.

The chain recombines TRBV11-3 with TRBJ2-1; 7 bases align to TRBD1. The CDR3 sequence is 15 residues long. The V gene's germline CDR1 is SGHNT and CDR2 YENEEA. The J segment lost 1 base and the V segment lost 5 bases, leaving 5 bases of the junction unmatched. The DNA of the CDR3 is TGTGCCAGCAGCCAAGGGGACAGTTCCTACAATGAGCAGTTCTTC. Translation gives CASSQGDSSYNEQFF.

This chain uses TRBV29-1 with TRBJ2-1; possibly TRBD2 for D (6 bases). V was clipped by 3 bases and J by 1 base, with 7 bases between them. The length of the CDR3 is 13 residues. CDR1 and CDR2 (germline): SQVTM, ANQGSEA. The CDR3 DNA is TGCAGCGTTGAGGAGGGGTCCTACAATGAGCAGTTCTTC. It codes for CSVEEGSYNEQFF.

The V call is TRBV25-1, the J call TRBJ1-1; D remains ambiguous. Trimming removed 7 bases from V and 0 bases from J, with 6 bases in between. Per germline, CDR1 MGHDK and CDR2 SYGVNS. The CDR3 runs 12 residues. CDR3 nucleotide sequence: TGTGCCAGCACCGCAGTGAACACTGAAGCTTTCTTT. Translating gives CASTAVNTEAFF.

In its sample, this clone was seen once. This chain connects TRBV19 to TRBJ1-1, with 7 bases lining up with TRBD1. The CDR3 extends over 13 amino acids. Looked up from germline, CDR1 is LNHDA and CDR2 is SQIVND (reference sequence). The ends lost 4 bases at V and 5 bases at J; junction bases unmatched: 4. The CDR3 region is CASSTDRETEAFF. The CDR3 DNA is TGTGCCAGTAGTACCGACAGGGAGACTGAAGCTTTCTTT.